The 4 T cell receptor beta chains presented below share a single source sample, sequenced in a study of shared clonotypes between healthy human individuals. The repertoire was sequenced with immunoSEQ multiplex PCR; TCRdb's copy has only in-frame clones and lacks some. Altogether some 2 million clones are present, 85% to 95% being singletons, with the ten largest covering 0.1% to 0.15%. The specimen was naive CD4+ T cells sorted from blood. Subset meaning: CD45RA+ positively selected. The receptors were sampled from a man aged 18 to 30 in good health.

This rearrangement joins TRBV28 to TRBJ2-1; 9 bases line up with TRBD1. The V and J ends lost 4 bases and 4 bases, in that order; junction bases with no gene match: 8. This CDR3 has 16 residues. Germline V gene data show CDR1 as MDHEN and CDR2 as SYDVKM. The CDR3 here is CASSSGQGGKYNEQFF. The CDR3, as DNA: TGTGCCAGCAGTTCGGGACAGGGAGGGAAGTACAATGAGCAGTTCTTC.

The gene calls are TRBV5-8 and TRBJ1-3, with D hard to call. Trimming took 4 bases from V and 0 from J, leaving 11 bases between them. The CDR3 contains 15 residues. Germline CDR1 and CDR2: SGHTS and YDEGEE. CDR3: CASSLARLSGNTIYF. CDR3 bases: TGTGCCAGCAGCCTCGCCCGTCTCTCTGGAAACACCATATATTTT.

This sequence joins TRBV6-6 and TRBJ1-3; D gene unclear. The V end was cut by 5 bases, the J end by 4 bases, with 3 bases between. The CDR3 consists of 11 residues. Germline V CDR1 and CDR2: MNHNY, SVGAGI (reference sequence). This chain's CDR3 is CASSGGNTIYF. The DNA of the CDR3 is TGTGCCAGCAGTGGCGGAAACACCATATATTTT.

The CDR3 sequence is CASSLGRPGTGELFF. Written as DNA, the CDR3 is TGTGCCAGCAGCCTCGGGAGGCCGGGCACCGGGGAGCTGTTTTTT. The genes are TRBV7-2 and TRBJ2-2; 7 nucleotides match TRBD2. The CDR3 extends over 15 amino acids. Germline V lookup: CDR1 SGHTA, CDR2 FQGNSA. The J segment lost 4 bases and the V segment lost 5 bases, leaving 7 bases of the junction unmatched.